This TCR beta chain was sequenced in a study of CD8+ T cells in alopecia areata (dated by TCRdb to 2017 to 2018). General notes on the study: The treated patients, all with moderate-to-severe alopecia areata, were enrolled in an open-label pilot trial of oral tofacitinib given at 5 to 10 mg twice daily. Patients received tofacitinib for 6 to 18 months and were then followed off drug for 6 months to check for delayed response and recurrence. For the treated patients, the SALT score, which quantifies what percentage of scalp surface area is affected, served as the measure of disease severity. To study T cell clonal expansion in alopecia areata, the researchers applied high-throughput TCRbeta sequencing to both the C3H/HeJ mouse model and human patients. On the human side, TCRbeta sequencing was run on scalp tissue and on sorted CD4+ and CD8+ peripheral blood T cells from healthy controls and from alopecia areata patients with either patchy or totalis/universalis disease. Patients on tofacitinib were biopsied at baseline and after 4 and 24 weeks of treatment, and several of the patients also had a later scalp biopsy. Scalp clonality was compared among normal scalp (n=4), patchy alopecia areata scalp (n=8), and alopecia totalis/universalis scalp (n=8). The RNA source kit depended on sample type: the PAXgene miRNA kit for fixed scalp, the miRNeasy kit for PBMCs, and the RNeasy kit for mouse skin. TCRbeta CDR3 regions were amplified by immunoSEQ multiplex PCR with 35 Vbeta forward and 13 Jbeta reverse primers.

The table lists this clone with a few counts. There is no known antigen for this receptor. Within one base of it there is no much larger clone, and no base qualities were kept. Library prep was done by the immunoSEQ multiplex PCR assay. To provide template for TCR sequencing, every sample had RNA extracted and reverse transcribed into cDNA. First-strand cDNA was synthesized using SuperScript III with a 2:1 mix of oligo-dT and random hexamers. Amplification bias was assessed with a synthetic immune receptor repertoire, and residual bias was removed computationally. As for the authors' bioinformatics: Raw reads were preprocessed to remove errors, and CDR3 was defined by IMGT conventions from the conserved cysteine to phenylalanine. To get clonality, Shannon entropy was normalized by log2 of the number of productive unique TCRs and the result was subtracted from 1. Whether scalp clones were CD4 or CD8 was inferred by matching scalp TCRbeta sequences against CD4 and CD8 repertoires sorted from blood. Held by TCRdb, this immuneACCESS table contains in-frame sequences only and omits some clones. Under half of the omission traces to an unresolved V gene where checked; the cause of the rest is unknown. V and J calls and clone size are given by that table; D and trimming were obtained from the DNA. The table for this sample lists around 200,000 clones; around three fifths of them were counted only once. Roughly 4.2% of the sample is in the top ten clones.

This sample's time point label indicates: around 4 weeks on oral tofacitinib. Sample treatment or condition, as interpreted from the label and publication: oral pan-JAK inhibitor, 5-10 mg twice daily. From alopecia areata patients, peripheral blood was collected along with lesional scalp punch biopsies. PBMCs were separated by density centrifugation and stained for CD3, CD4 and CD8, after which CD4+ and CD8+ T cells were sorted on a FACSAria. From the germline V gene (reference sequence), CDR1 is MNHEY and CDR2 is SMNVEV. The CDR3 runs 13 residues from the cysteine to the phenylalanine. Kept here is only the CDR3 DNA, which spans 39 bases and is read in frame from base 1. V and J lose 3 bases and 4 bases, and a span of 8 bases separates them. The study at large found these results: Tofacitinib significantly decreased scalp clonality and the number of expanded CD8+ clones among the top 100 scalp clones. Many expanded lesional clones persisted in scalp and blood during tofacitinib treatment, which may partly explain relapse after stopping treatment. Unlike mouse skin, where gammadelta T cells dominate, normal human skin contains resident alphabeta T cells that get sequenced too, which complicates analysis of the scalp TCR repertoire. Shared TCR sequences between patients were less evident than in mice, which may be partly attributable to HLA diversity in the patient population. Lesional scalp, especially in alopecia totalis/universalis, showed higher clonality and more expanded CD8+ clones than normal scalp, suggesting antigenic drive. Because the treated cohort was small and had only one nonresponder, larger studies are needed to examine links between baseline CD8+ expansion and response.

Sequenced material: CD4+ T cells sorted from blood, taken at week 4, from a patient treated with tofacitinib. The chain joins TRBV27 to TRBJ2-3, with TRBD2 tentatively as D gene (5 bases match). The sequence was obtained from a human donor with alopecia areata. The DNA sequence is TGTGCCAGCAGTTTTCCGGGATCAGATACGCAGTATTTT. Translation gives CASSFPGSDTQYF.